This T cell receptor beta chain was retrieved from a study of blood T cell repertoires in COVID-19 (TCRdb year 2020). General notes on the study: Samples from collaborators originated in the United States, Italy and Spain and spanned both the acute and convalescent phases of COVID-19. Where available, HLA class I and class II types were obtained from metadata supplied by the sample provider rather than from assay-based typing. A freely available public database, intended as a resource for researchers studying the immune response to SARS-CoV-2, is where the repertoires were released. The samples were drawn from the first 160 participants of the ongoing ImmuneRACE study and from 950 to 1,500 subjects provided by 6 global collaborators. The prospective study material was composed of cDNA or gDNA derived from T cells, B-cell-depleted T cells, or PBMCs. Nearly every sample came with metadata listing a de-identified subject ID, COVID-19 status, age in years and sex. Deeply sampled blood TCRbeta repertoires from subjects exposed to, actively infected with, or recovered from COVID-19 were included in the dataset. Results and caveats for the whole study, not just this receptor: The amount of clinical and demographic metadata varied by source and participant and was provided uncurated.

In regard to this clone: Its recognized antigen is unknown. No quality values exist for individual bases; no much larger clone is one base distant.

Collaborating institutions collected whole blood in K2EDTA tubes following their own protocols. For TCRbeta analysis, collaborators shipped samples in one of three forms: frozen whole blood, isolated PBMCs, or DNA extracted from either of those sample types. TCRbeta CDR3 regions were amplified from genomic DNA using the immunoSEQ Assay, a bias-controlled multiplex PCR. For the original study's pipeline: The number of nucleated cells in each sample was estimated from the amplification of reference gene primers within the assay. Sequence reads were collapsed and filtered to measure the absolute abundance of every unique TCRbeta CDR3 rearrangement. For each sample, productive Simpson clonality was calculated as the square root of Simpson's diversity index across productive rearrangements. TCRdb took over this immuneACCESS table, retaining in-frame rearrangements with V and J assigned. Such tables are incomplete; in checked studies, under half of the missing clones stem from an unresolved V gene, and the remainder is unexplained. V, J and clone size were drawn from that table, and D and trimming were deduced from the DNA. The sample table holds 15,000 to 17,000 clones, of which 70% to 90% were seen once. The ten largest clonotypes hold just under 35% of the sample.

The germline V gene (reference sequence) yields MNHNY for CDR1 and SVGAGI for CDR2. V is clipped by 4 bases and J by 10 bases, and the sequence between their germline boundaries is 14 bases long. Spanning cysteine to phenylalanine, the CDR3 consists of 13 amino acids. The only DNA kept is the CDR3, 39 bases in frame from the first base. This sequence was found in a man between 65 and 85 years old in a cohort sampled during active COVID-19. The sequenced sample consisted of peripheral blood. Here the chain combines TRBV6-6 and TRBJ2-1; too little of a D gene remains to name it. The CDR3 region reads CASSSLTAGEQFF. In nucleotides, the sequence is TGTGCCAGCAGTTCCTTGACTGCTGGCGAGCAGTTCTTC.